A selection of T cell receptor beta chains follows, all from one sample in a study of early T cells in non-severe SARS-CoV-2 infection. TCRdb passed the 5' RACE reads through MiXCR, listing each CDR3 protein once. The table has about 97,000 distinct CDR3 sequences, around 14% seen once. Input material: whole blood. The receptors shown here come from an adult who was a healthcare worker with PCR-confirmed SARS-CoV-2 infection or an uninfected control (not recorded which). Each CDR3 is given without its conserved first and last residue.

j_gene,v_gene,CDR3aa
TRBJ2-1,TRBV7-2,ASSLYYEQF
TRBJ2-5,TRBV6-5,ASSFKREGPQETQY
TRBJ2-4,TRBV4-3,ASSQDHARAHIQY
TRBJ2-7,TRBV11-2,ASRTSGRYEQY
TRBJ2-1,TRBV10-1,ASSRDLSSYNEQF
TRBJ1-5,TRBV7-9,ASSSGPDSNQPQH
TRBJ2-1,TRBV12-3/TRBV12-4,ASRTGLTDPNEQF
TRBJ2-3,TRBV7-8,ASSLVAGDTQY
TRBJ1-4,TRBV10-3,AISESVDNEKLF
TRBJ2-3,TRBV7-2,ASSRGQTDTQY
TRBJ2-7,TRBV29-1,SVVLAGGNSYEQY
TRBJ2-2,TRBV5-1,ASSFGAGVDGVLF
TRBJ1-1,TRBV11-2,ASLLFEGASEAF
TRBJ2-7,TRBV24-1,AHKIPAREQY
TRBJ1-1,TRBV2,ASSKGGNTEAF
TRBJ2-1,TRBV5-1,ASRPSGTSGSPTYNEQF
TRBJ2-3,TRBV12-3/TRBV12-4,ASSLAGVAVQY
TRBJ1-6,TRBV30,AWSVRSGSPLH
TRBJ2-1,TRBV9,ASSPRLGGRGSGSYNEQF
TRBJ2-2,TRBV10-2,ASASASTGELF
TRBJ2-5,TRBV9,ASSVATSSRETQY
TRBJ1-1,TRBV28,ASTPADRWTEAF
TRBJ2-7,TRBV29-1,SVNTPSAEQY
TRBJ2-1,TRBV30,AWFGRREELSYNEQF
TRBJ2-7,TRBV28,ASSLAGARYEQY
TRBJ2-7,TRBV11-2,ASSLSGGADEQY
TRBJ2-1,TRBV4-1,ASSQPGSLAHNEQF
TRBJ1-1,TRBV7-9,ASSGWDTSGTEAF
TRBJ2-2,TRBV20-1,SASRGRASGELF
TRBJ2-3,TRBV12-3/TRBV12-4,ASSRGEGFTDTQY
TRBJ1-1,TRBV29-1,SVEGDGIGTEAF
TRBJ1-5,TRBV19,ASSIRGHQPQH
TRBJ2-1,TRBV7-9,ASSLATIPILAFSYNEQF
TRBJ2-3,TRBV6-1,ASSGTGTDTQY
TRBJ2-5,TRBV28,ASSPHASRTEEETQY
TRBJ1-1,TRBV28,ASTLRTGANTEAF
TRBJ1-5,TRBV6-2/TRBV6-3,ASRTGVQGQPQH
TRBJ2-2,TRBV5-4,ASSLANTGELF
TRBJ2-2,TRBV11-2,ASSSPTTSGRRLAGELF
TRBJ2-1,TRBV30,AWFSGLGYNEQF
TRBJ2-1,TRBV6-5,ASSYSTGLAEPRQF
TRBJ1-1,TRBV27,ASNLGAEAF
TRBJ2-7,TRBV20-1,SARGQGNRYEQY
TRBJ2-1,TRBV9,ASSVVATGVWNEQF
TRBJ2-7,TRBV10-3,AISGNGYEQY
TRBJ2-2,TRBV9,ASSSYPSTNTGELF